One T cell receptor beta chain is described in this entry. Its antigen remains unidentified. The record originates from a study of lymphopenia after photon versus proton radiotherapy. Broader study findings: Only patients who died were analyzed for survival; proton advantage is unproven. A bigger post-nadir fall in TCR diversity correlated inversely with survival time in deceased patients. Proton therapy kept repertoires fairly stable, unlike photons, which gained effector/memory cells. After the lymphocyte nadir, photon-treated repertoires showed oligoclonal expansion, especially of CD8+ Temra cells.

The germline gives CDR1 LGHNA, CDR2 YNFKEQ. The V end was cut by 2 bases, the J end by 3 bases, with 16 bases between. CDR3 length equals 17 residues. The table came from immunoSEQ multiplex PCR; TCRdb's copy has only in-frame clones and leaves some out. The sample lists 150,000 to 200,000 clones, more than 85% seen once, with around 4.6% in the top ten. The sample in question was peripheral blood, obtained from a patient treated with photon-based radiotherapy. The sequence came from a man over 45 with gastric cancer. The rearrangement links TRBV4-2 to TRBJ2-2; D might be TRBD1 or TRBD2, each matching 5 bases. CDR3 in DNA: TGTGCCAGCAGCCAAAGATACCGGGACCTCGACACCGGGGAGCTGTTTTTT. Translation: CASSQRYRDLDTGELFF.